This section outlines one T cell receptor (beta chain) sequence together with its context. The antigen is undetermined. Germline V gene sequence: CDR1 SEHNR, CDR2 FQNEAQ (reference sequence). V lost 8 bases and J 2 bases, leaving 10 bases between the germline ends. The CDR3 length is 12 residues. The data were obtained in a study of shared clonotypes between healthy human individuals. Points from the study as a whole: Approximately 4.6% of naive CD4 clonotypes were common to four donors.

Profiling relied on immunoSEQ multiplex PCR, and the TCRdb table lists in-frame clones only, not all of them. The sample includes approximately 2,000,000 clones, around 92% of them seen just once. The source of this sequence is a man younger than 35 in good health. Some clones in this sample may be carry-over from other donors' samples. Input material: naive CD4+ T cells from PBMCs. The subset denotes: CD45RA+ positively selected. The V call is TRBV7-9, the J call TRBJ2-7, with TRBD1 as a possible D gene (6 bases). The CDR3 DNA follows: TGTGCCAGCGGCAGGGGCCCCTACGAGCAGTACTTC. The encoded protein is CASGRGPYEQYF.